This T cell receptor (beta chain) was profiled in a study of CD8+CD57+ T cells in acquired aplastic anemia. The CDR3 length is 12 residues. With 9 bases removed from V and 0 bases from J, the gap between germline ends came to 7 bases. Germline V gene lookup returns CDR1 SNHLY and CDR2 FYNNEI. CD8+CD57+ cell expansion, shown by flow cytometry, had occurred in the patients selected for sequencing. This clonotype occurred many times. Genomic DNA templated the TCR beta VDJ and CDR3 profiling. TCRdb used MiXCR to reprocess the reads, holding one entry per CDR3 protein. The data hold hundreds of thousands of distinct CDR3 sequences, with 25% to 40% observed a single time.

Sequencing used sorted CD4+, CD8+, or CD8+CD57+ T cells (not recorded which) from PBMCs. The origin of this receptor is a human donor with aplastic anemia. The rearrangement joins TRBV2 to TRBJ2-3; no clear D. CDR3 protein: CASRASTDTQYF. The CDR3 DNA reads as TGTGCCAGTCGTGCTAGCACAGATACGCAGTATTTT.